The entry that follows covers one T cell receptor (beta chain) sequence. The sample is drawn from a study of blood T cell repertoires in COVID-19. The CDR3 runs 15 residues. Germline CDR1 is MNHNS and CDR2 is SASEGT. Between the trimmed V and J ends, which lost 2 bases and 0 bases, there was a span of 10 bases. Assay used: immunoSEQ multiplex PCR; TCRdb lists only in-frame clones, some missing. The sample lists about 66,000 clones; 85% to 90% were seen once. This chain joins TRBV6-1 and TRBJ1-1, with D uncertain. The TCR originated in a man in his 60s with acute or convalescent COVID-19. Sequenced material: peripheral blood. The CDR3 protein is CASSEWATVNTEAFF. The CDR3 DNA reads TGTGCCAGCAGTGAATGGGCGACGGTGAACACTGAAGCTTTCTTT.